The entry that follows covers one T cell receptor (beta chain) sequence. The antigen remains undetermined. CDR1 and CDR2 from the germline V gene are SGHVS and FNYEAQ. CDR3 length equals 13 residues. V lost 5 bases and J 8 bases, leaving 15 bases between the germline ends. This specimen belongs to a study of CD8 T cells in ankylosing spondylitis. Study outcomes and limitations: Earlier studies detected some motif variants in reactive arthritis synovial fluid and blood. Reportedly, disease-linked clones are significantly enriched in ankylosing spondylitis patients' matched synovial fluid. Seemingly distinctive of ankylosing spondylitis blood was a TCR beta motif formed by eight highly homologous variants. Peripheral blood held disease-linked clones only at relatively low frequency, and these were CD8+.

Quantitative 5'-RACE with molecular barcodes generated TCR beta libraries. Each CDR3 protein is one row after TCRdb ran MiXCR on the 5' RACE reads. The sample lists around 220,000 distinct CDR3 sequences, 18% occurring once. This TCR was sampled from a male donor with ankylosing spondylitis. The sequencing sample was made of blood, either unsorted or a sorted T cell fraction (not recorded which). This chain uses TRBV7-6 with TRBJ1-2; D unclear. Here the CDR3 DNA reads TGTGCCAGCAGCCCTGGCCGAGAACAAGGCTACACCTTC. Translated, it gives CASSPGREQGYTF.